A selection of T cell receptor beta chains follows, all from one sample in a study of cytomegalovirus exposure and HLA in healthy donors. Libraries were prepared by immunoSEQ multiplex PCR; TCRdb keeps only in-frame clonotypes and omits some of them. This sample has tens of thousands of clones; 93% occur once, and the top ten carry around 3.5%. Sequenced: PBMCs. Source of these receptors: a woman in her 30s in good health and CMV-seronegative. Each CDR3 is given with its conserved first and last residue. A D gene is named only where the DNA matches it firmly. Some rows have no size entry. The others give once, few or many, or a class for an expanded clone.

j_call cdr3_length d_call v_call clone_size cdr3_nt cdr3_aa
TRBJ1-1 13 - TRBV2 - TGTGCCAGCAGTACAGGGCTGAACACTGAAGCTTTCTTT CASSTGLNTEAFF
TRBJ2-1 14 - TRBV2 - TGTGCCAGCAGTACCCGGACAGCTTACAATGAGCAGTTCTTC CASSTRTAYNEQFF
TRBJ2-5 16 TRBD1 TRBV5-1 once TGCGCCAGCAGCTTGGCCGGGACAGTAAGGGGAGAGACCCAGTACTTC CASSLAGTVRGETQYF
TRBJ1-5 14 TRBD1 TRBV28 once TGTGCCAGCCGGGGACAGGGTACGAATCAGCCCCAGCATTTT CASRGQGTNQPQHF
TRBJ1-5 15 - TRBV28 - TGTGCCAGCAGTTTAGACAGTCGAGGCAGCCAGCCCCAGCATTTT CASSLDSRGSQPQHF
TRBJ1-5 16 TRBD1 TRBV19 - TGTGCCAGTAGTCTACCCGGGACAGGGAACAATCAGCCCCAGCATTTT CASSLPGTGNNQPQHF
TRBJ2-2 15 TRBD2 TRBV10-1 - TGCGCCAGCAGTTCAAGCGGGGGAGGCCTCGGGGAGCTGTTTTTT CASSSSGGGLGELFF
TRBJ1-2 13 - TRBV10-3 - TGTGCCACTGCAAACAAGACGGGATGGGGCTACACCTTC CATANKTGWGYTF
TRBJ2-1 15 - TRBV15 - TGTGCCACCAGCAGAGATCGTGGGAGATACAATGAGCAGTTCTTC CATSRDRGRYNEQFF
TRBJ2-1 14 TRBD2 TRBV18 - TGTGCCAGCTCACGGCTAGCGGGAGAGGGTGAGCAGTTCTTC CASSRLAGEGEQFF
TRBJ1-1 13 - TRBV4-3 - TGCGCCAGCAGCCAAGGTAGGGGAGGTGTAGCTTTCTTT CASSQGRGGVAFF
TRBJ2-2 12 - TRBV2 - TGTGCCAGCAGTTTTTCGGCCGGGGAGCTGTTTTTT CASSFSAGELFF
TRBJ2-5 14 TRBD2 TRBV7-8 - TGTGCCAGCAGCCCCACTAGCGGCCAAGAGACCCAGTACTTC CASSPTSGQETQYF
TRBJ1-6 13 TRBD1 TRBV9 - TGTGCCAGCAGCGTAGGGACAGGGACACCCCTCCACTTT CASSVGTGTPLHF
TRBJ1-4 15 - TRBV30 - TGTGCCTGGAGTGGGTCGACAGCAACTAATGAAAAACTGTTTTTT CAWSGSTATNEKLFF
TRBJ2-3 14 TRBD1 TRBV7-6 - TGTGCCAGCAGCCGACAGGGCAGGGGGGATACGCAGTATTTT CASSRQGRGDTQYF
TRBJ1-2 15 TRBD1 TRBV28 - TGTGCCAGCAGTTTCTCGGGACAGGGATTTTTAGGCTACACCTTC CASSFSGQGFLGYTF
TRBJ2-3 17 TRBD1 TRBV7-9 - TGTGCCAGCAGCACTAGTTGGACAGGGGGCGTGGTGGATACGCAGTATTTT CASSTSWTGGVVDTQYF